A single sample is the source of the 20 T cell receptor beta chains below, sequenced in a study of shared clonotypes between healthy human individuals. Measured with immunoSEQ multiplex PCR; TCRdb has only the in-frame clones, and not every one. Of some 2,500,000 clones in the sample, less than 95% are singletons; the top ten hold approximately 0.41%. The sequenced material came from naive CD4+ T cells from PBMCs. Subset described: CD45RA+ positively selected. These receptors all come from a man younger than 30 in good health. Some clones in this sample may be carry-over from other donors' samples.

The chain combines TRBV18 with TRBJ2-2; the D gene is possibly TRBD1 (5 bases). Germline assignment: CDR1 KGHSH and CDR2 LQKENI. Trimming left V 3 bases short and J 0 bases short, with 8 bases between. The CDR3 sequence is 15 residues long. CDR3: CASSPQTANTGELFF. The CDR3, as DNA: TGTGCCAGCTCACCCCAGACAGCGAACACCGGGGAGCTGTTTTTT.

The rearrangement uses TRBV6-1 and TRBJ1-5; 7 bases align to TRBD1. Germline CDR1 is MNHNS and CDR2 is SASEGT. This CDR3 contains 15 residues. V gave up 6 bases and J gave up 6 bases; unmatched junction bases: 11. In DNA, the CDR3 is TGTGCCAGCAGACCCTATGCGACAGGGTTTCAGCCCCAGCATTTT. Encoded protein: CASRPYATGFQPQHF.

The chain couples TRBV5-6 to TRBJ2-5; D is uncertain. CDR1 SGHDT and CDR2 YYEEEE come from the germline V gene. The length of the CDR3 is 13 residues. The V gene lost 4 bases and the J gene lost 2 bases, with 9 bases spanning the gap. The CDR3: CASSIQMQETQYF. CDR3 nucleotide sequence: TGTGCCAGCAGCATACAGATGCAAGAGACCCAGTACTTC.

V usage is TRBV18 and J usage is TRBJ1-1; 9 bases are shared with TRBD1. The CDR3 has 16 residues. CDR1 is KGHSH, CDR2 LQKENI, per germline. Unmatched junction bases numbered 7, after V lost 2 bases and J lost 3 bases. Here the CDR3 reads CASSPFGQGLDTEAFF. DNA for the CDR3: TGTGCCAGCTCACCATTTGGACAGGGGCTAGACACTGAAGCTTTCTTT.

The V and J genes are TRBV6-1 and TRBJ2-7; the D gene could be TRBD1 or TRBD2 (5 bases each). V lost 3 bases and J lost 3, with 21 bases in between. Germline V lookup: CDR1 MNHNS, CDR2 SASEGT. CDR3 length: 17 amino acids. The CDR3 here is CASSDLGPRQGDYEQYF. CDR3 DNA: TGTGCCAGCAGTGACTTAGGACCGCGCCAGGGAGACTACGAGCAGTACTTC.

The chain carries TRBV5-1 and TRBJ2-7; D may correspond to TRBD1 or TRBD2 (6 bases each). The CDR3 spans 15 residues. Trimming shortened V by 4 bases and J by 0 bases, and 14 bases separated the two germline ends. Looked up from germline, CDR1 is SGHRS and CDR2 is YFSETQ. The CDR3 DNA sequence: TGCGCCAGCAGCCCGGGGGCCGATAGCTCCTACGAGCAGTACTTC. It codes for CASSPGADSSYEQYF.

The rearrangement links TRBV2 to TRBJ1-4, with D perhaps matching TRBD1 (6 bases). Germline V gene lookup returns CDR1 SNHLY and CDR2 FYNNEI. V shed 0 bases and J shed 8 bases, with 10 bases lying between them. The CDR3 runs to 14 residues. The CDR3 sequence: CASSEAWGGEKLFF. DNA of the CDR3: TGTGCCAGCAGTGAAGCGTGGGGGGGCGAAAAACTGTTTTTT.

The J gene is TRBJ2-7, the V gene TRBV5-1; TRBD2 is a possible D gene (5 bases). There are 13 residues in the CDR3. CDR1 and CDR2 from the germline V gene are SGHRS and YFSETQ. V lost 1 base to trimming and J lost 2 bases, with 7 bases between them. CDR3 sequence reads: CASSLPSTYEQYF. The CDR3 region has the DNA TGCGCCAGCAGCTTGCCTAGCACCTACGAGCAGTACTTC.

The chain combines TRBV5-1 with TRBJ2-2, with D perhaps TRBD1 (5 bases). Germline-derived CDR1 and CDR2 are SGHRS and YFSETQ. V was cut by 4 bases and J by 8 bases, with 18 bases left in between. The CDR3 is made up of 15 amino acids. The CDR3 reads CASSKGLGAPGELFF. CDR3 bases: TGCGCCAGCAGCAAAGGGCTAGGGGCCCCGGGGGAGCTGTTTTTT.

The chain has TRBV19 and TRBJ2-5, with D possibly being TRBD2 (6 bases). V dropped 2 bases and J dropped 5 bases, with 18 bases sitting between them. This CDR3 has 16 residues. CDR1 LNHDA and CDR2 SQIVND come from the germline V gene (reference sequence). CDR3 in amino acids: CASSIMAGAGMETQYF. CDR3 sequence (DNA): TGTGCCAGTAGTATAATGGCCGGGGCGGGAATGGAGACCCAGTACTTC.

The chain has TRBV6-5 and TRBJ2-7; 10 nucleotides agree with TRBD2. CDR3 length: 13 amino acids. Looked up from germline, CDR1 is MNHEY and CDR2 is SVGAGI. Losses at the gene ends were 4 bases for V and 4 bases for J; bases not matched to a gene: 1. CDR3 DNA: TGTGCCAGCAGTTCAGCGGGAGGGTACGAGCAGTACTTC. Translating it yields CASSSAGGYEQYF.

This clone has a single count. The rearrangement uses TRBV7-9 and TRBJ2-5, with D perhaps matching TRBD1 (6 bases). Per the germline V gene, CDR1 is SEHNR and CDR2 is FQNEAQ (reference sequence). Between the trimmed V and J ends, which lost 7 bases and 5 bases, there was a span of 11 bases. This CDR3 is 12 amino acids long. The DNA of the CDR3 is TGTGCCAGCAACCTGAGGGGGGAGACCCAGTACTTC. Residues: CASNLRGETQYF.

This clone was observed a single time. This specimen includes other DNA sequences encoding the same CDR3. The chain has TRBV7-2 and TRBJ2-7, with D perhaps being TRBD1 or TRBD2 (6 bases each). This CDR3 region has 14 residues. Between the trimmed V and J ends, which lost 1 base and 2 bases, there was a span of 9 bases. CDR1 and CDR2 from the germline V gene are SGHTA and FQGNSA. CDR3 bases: TGTGCCAGCAGCTTAGAAGGGGGGACCTACGAGCAGTACTTC. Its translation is CASSLEGGTYEQYF. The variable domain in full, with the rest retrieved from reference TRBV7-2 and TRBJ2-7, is GAGVSQSPSNKVTEKGKDVELRCDPISGHTALYWYRQSLGQGLEFLIYFQGNSAPDKSGLPSDRFSAERTGGSVSTLTIQRTQQEDSAVYLCASSLEGGTYEQYFGPGTRLTVT.

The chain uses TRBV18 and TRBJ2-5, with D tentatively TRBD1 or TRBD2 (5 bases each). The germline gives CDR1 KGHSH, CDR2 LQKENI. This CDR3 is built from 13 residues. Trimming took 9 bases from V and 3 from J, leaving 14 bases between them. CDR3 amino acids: CASYPGTEETQYF. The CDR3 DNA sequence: TGTGCCAGTTACCCCGGGACGGAAGAGACCCAGTACTTC.

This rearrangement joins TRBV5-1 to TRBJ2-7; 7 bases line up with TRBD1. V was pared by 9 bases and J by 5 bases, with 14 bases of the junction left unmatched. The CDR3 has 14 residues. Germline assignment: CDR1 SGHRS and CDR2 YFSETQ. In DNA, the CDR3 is TGCGCCACCGCGACAGGGTTCGGGTCGGACGAGCAGTACTTC. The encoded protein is CATATGFGSDEQYF.

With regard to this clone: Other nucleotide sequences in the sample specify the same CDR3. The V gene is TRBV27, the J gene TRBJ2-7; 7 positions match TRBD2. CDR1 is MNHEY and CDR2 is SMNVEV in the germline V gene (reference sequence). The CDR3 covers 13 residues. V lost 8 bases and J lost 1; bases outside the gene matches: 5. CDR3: CASGRDGSYEQYF. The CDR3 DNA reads TGTGCCAGCGGGAGGGACGGATCCTACGAGCAGTACTTC.

The CDR3 here is CATTPVGGQRGNQPQHF. DNA for the CDR3: TGTGCCACCACACCCGTCGGGGGCCAGAGGGGTAATCAGCCCCAGCATTTT. The rearrangement uses TRBV28 and TRBJ1-5; TRBD1 might be the D (6 bases). The ends were cut back, 10 bases at V and 4 bases at J, with 26 bases in the middle. CDR3 length: 17 residues. Germline V gene sequence: CDR1 MDHEN, CDR2 SYDVKM.

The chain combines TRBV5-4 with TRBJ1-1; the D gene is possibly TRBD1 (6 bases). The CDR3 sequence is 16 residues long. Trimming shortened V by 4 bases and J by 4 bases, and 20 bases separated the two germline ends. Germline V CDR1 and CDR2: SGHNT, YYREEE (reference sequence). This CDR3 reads CASSPGTRARGTEAFF. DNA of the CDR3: TGTGCCAGCAGCCCTGGGACACGGGCTAGGGGCACTGAAGCTTTCTTT.

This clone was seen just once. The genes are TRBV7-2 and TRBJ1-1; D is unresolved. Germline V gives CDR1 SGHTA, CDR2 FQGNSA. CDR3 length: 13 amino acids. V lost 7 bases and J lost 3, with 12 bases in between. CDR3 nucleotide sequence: TGTGCCAGCACCGTCGAAAGCTACACTGAAGCTTTCTTT. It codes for CASTVESYTEAFF.

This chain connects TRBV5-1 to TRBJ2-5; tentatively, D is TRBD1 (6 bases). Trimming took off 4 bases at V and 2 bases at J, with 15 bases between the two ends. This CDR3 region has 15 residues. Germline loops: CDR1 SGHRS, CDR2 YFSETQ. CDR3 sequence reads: CASSLRDIRQETQYF. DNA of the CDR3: TGCGCCAGCAGCCTACGGGACATAAGACAAGAGACCCAGTACTTC. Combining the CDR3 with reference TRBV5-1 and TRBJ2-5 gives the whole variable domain KAGVTQTPRYLIKTRGQQVTLSCSPISGHRSVSWYQQTPGQGLQFLFEYFSETQRNKGNFPGRFSGRQFSNSRSEMNVSTLELGDSALYLCASSLRDIRQETQYFGPGTRLLVL.